This TCR beta chain was profiled in a study of shared clonotypes between healthy human individuals. V was shortened by 5 bases and J by 5 bases, with 15 bases between the two germline ends. The CDR3 runs to 14 residues. CDR1 and CDR2 from the germline V gene are SEHNR and FQNEAQ (reference sequence). Deep-level settings were used for running the assay. Profiled with immunoSEQ multiplex PCR; TCRdb holds only in-frame clones, not every one. The sample consists of some 1 million clones, more than 65% of them appearing once. The genes are TRBV7-9 and TRBJ1-1; no clear D. This TCR was recovered from a man aged 18 to 30 in good health. The sequenced sample consisted of memory CD4+ T cells sorted from blood. Documented subset: CD45RA-negative fraction. CDR3 DNA sequence: TGTGCCAGCAGCCCCCGGTATGAGGGAACTGAAGCTTTCTTT. It is translated as CASSPRYEGTEAFF.